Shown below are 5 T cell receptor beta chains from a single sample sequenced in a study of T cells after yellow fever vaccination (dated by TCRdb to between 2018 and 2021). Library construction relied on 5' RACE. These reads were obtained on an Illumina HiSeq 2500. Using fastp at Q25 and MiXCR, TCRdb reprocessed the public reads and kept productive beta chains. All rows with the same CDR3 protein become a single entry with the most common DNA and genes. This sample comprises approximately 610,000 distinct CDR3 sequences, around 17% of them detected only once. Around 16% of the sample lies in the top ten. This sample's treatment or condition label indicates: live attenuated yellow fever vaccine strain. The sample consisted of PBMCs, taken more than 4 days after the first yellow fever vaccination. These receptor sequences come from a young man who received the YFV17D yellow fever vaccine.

The CDR3 loop is CSARGRRAGELFF. In nucleotides, the CDR3 is TGCAGTGCTAGGGGTCGCCGGGCCGGGGAGCTGTTTTTT. The rearrangement links TRBV20-1 to TRBJ2-2; no firm D call. The CDR3 is made up of 13 amino acids. The ends were cut back, 3 bases at V and 6 bases at J, with 11 bases in the middle. Looked up from germline, CDR1 is DFQATT and CDR2 is SNEGSKA (reference sequence).

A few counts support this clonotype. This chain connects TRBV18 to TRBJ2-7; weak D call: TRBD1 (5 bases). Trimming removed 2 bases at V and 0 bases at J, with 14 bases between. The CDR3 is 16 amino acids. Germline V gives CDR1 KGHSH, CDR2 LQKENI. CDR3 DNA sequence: TGTGCCAGCTCACCATCTGGCAGGGTGAGCTCCTACGAGCAGTACTTC. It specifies CASSPSGRVSSYEQYF.

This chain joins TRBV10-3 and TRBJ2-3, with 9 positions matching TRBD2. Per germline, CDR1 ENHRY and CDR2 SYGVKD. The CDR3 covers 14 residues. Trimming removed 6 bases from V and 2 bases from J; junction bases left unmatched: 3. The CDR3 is CAIRLAGYTDTQYF. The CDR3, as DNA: TGTGCCATCAGGCTAGCGGGGTACACAGATACGCAGTATTTT.

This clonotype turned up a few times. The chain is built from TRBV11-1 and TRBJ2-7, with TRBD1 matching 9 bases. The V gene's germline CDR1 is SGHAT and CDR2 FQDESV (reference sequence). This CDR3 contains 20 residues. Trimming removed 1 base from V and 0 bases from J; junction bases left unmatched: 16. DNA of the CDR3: TGTGCCAGCAGCTTAGAGGGACAGGGTTTCTACCCTCCAAGCTCCTACGAGCAGTACTTC. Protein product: CASSLEGQGFYPPSSYEQYF. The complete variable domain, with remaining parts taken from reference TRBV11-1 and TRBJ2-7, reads EAEVAQSPRYKITEKSQAVAFWCDPISGHATLYWYRQILGQGPELLVQFQDESVVDDSQLPKDRFSAERLKGVDSTLKIQPAELGDSAMYLCASSLEGQGFYPPSSYEQYFGPGTRLTVT.

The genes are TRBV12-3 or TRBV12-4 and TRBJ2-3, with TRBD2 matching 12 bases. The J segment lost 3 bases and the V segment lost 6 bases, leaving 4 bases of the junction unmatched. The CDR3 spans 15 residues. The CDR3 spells CASSRTSGETDTQYF. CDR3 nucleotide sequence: TGTGCCAGCAGCCGGACTAGCGGGGAAACAGATACGCAGTATTTT.